This T cell receptor (beta chain) was retrieved from a study of blood T cells in healthy people across ages. The authors ran a second PCR of about 6 to 11 cycles using a sample-barcoded 5' primer and a J-beta primer mix. TCRdb re-called the 5' RACE reads through MiXCR, storing one row per CDR3 protein. The sample holds around 1.5 million distinct CDR3 sequences, 42% seen once. CDR1 is SGHKS, CDR2 YYEKEE, per germline (reference sequence). The CDR3 consists of 15 residues. V was pared by 2 bases and J by 5 bases, with 7 bases of the junction left unmatched. The receptor comes from a woman aged 18-30 years in good health. This chain joins TRBV5-5 and TRBJ2-1, with TRBD2 matching over 7 bases. The sequenced sample consisted of blood. The DNA of the CDR3 is TGTGCCAGCAGCTTAGGCGGGAGTGGAGACAATGAGCAGTTCTTC. Translating it yields CASSLGGSGDNEQFF.